This T cell receptor beta chain was documented in a study of CD8+CD57+ T cells in acquired aplastic anemia. Study as a whole: The DNA of sorted CD4+ and CD8+ cells averaged 3.2 ug. Whole-study results and caveats: Patients and healthy controls showed no significant CD8+ Simpson's diversity difference. Comparison of patients with controls identified almost 30 shared CD8+ CDR3 sequences.

CDR3 length equals 15 residues. Germline CDR1 is DFQATT and CDR2 is SNEGSKA (reference sequence). V lost 3 bases and J 0 bases, leaving 12 bases between the germline ends. Both TCR beta VDJ combination and CDR3 sequence profiling were carried out. Genomic DNA was the template for this profiling. From the reads, TCRdb called clonotypes with MiXCR, one entry per CDR3 protein. The sample holds about 190,000 distinct CDR3 sequences; around three fifths are singletons and the top ten take around 45%. For this clonotype: Its matching antigen is unknown.

The chain recombines TRBV20-1 with TRBJ1-5; no clear D. The material sequenced was sorted CD4+, CD8+, or CD8+CD57+ T cells (not recorded which) from PBMCs. This receptor was taken from a human donor with severe aplastic anemia or a healthy control (not recorded which). The CDR3 region is CSARGGQNSNQPQHF. The CDR3 DNA sequence: TGCAGTGCTAGGGGTGGCCAGAATAGCAATCAGCCCCAGCATTTT.